The 23 T cell receptor beta chains below were found in one sample sequenced in a study of human T cells and chemical hapten exposure. TCRdb used MiXCR to reprocess the 5' RACE reads, holding one entry per CDR3 protein. Here the sample spans about 140,000 distinct CDR3 sequences, 3.5% to 5% being singletons. The authors extracted total RNA from unfractionated whole blood. Receptors originate from a female donor in good health.

In this sample, this clonotype turned up many times. V is TRBV29-1 and J is TRBJ2-3; possible D gene TRBD2, 5 bases. The V and J ends lost 6 bases and 1 base respectively, with 20 bases between them. There are 16 residues in the CDR3. Germline values: CDR1 SQVTM, CDR2 ANQGSEA. DNA of the CDR3: TGCAGCGTCTTGATCCGCTCGGGGTTGGGCACAGATACGCAGTATTTT. Amino acid sequence: CSVLIRSGLGTDTQYF.

This clonotype was recorded many times. The chain couples TRBV18 to TRBJ1-1; D unclear. V was cut by 5 bases and J by 3 bases, with 10 bases left in between. In germline, CDR1 is KGHSH, CDR2 LQKENI. This CDR3 contains 13 residues. The CDR3 is CASSEGRDTEAFF. CDR3 bases: TGTGCCAGCTCAGAAGGAAGAGACACTGAAGCTTTCTTT.

This clonotype was counted at least ten times. The chain has TRBV6-5 and TRBJ2-7; a possible D gene is TRBD2 (6 bases). Between the trimmed V and J ends, which lost 4 bases and 4 bases, there was a span of 17 bases. The CDR3 runs 15 residues. Germline CDR1 is MNHEY and CDR2 is SVGAGI. The CDR3 DNA sequence: TGTGCCAGCAGTTTACGTCGGGGGACGTCATACGAGCAGTACTTC. Residues: CASSLRRGTSYEQYF.

Many counts were recorded for this clonotype. The chain has TRBV15 and TRBJ1-3; D uncertain. The V gene lost 3 bases and the J gene lost 9 bases, with 12 bases spanning the gap. This CDR3 is 13 amino acids long. Germline lookup yields CDR1 LNHNV and CDR2 YYDKDF (reference sequence). The CDR3 loop reads CATSRERESTIYF. The CDR3 DNA reads as TGTGCCACCAGCAGGGAAAGGGAAAGCACCATATATTTT.

The chain has TRBV10-3 and TRBJ2-1; a possible D gene is TRBD2 (6 bases). The ends were cut back, 3 bases at V and 4 bases at J, with 13 bases in the middle. There are 15 residues in the CDR3. Germline V gene data show CDR1 as ENHRY and CDR2 as SYGVKD. The CDR3 coding sequence is TGTGCCATCAGTGACGGCGCGGGGAGATACAATGAGCAGTTCTTC. Protein product: CAISDGAGRYNEQFF.

The rearrangement uses TRBV6-5 and TRBJ2-3; possible D gene TRBD2, 5 bases. CDR1 MNHEY and CDR2 SVGAGI come from the germline V gene. The length of the CDR3 is 14 residues. Trimming removed 2 bases at V and 9 bases at J, with 15 bases between. The CDR3 loop reads CASSYDDGVETQYF. The CDR3 DNA is TGTGCCAGCAGTTACGACGACGGGGTAGAGACGCAGTATTTT.

This clonotype was seen a handful of times. This sequence may be a read error, since a much larger clone differs from it by one base. The chain carries TRBV28 and TRBJ1-1; D call uncertain. Germline V CDR1 and CDR2: MDHEN, SYDVKM. The CDR3 length is 15 residues. V shed 5 bases and J shed 2 bases, with 15 bases lying between them. CDR3 in amino acids: CASSRKGGLNTEAFF. CDR3 bases: TGTGCCAGCAGTAGAAAAGGCGGCCTAAACACTGAAGCTTTCTTT.

This clonotype turned up a few times. The J gene is TRBJ2-1, the V gene TRBV29-1; TRBD1 aligns across 8 bases. Germline trimming cut 8 bases from V and 15 bases from J; bases unmatched to any gene: 12. The CDR3 contains 11 residues. Germline CDR1 SQVTM, CDR2 ANQGSEA. CDR3 nucleotide sequence: TGCAGCACCTTGACAGGGGACCGTTCGTTCTTC. Protein: CSTLTGDRSFF.

This clonotype was detected many times. The chain employs TRBV2 and TRBJ1-2; D call uncertain. Trimming shortened V by 6 bases and J by 12 bases, and 32 bases separated the two germline ends. The CDR3 consists of 17 residues. The germline V gene has CDR1 SNHLY and CDR2 FYNNEI. The DNA of the CDR3 is TGTGCCAGCAGAGGGCACCCCGTGGCGAATGAGCCCCCAGAGGACACCTTC. Encoded protein: CASRGHPVANEPPEDTF. Complete variable domain (other parts from reference TRBV2 and TRBJ1-2): EPEVTQTPSHQVTQMGQEVILRCVPISNHLYFYWYRQILGQKVEFLVSFYNNEISEKSEIFDDQFSVERPDGSNFTLKIRSTKLEDSAMYFCASRGHPVANEPPEDTFGSGTRLTVV.

Only a few counts were recorded for this clonotype. This sequence joins TRBV30 and TRBJ1-5; no reliable D call. CDR1 GTSNPN and CDR2 SVGIG come from the germline V gene (reference sequence). The CDR3 runs to 14 residues. V lost 0 bases to trimming and J lost 2 bases, with 8 bases between them. CDR3 sequence: CAWSVGIRNQPQHF. CDR3 coding DNA: TGTGCCTGGAGTGTAGGCATTCGCAATCAGCCCCAGCATTTT.

This clonotype was seen many times. The J gene is TRBJ1-5, the V gene TRBV7-2; 8 bases are shared with TRBD1. Trimming cost V 0 bases and J 6 bases; bases outside gene matches: 10. Germline loops: CDR1 SGHTA, CDR2 FQGNSA. The length of the CDR3 is 17 residues. CDR3 sequence reads: CASSLARTGIGGQPQHF. The CDR3 nucleotides are TGTGCCAGCAGCTTAGCAAGGACAGGGATCGGTGGTCAGCCCCAGCATTTT.

The sample holds many counts of this clonotype. The chain employs TRBV3-1 and TRBJ2-5; tentative D call: TRBD2 (7 bases). Germline values: CDR1 LGHDT, CDR2 YNNKEL (reference sequence). V lost 2 bases and J 2 bases, leaving 12 bases between the germline ends. The CDR3 is 15 amino acids. As DNA, the CDR3 is TGTGCCAGCAGCCAAACAAGGGGGGGGCAAGAGACCCAGTACTTC. Encoded protein: CASSQTRGGQETQYF.

This clonotype was found many times. CDR3 nucleotides: TGTGCCAGCAGCTGGGACATAACCTACGAGCAGTACTTC. Protein: CASSWDITYEQYF. This chain uses TRBV7-2 with TRBJ2-7; D is perhaps TRBD1 (6 bases). The CDR3 is 13 residues long. Germline V gene lookup returns CDR1 SGHTA and CDR2 FQGNSA. V dropped 4 bases and J dropped 2 bases, with 9 bases sitting between them.

This clonotype was seen a handful of times. The chain is built from TRBV12-3 or TRBV12-4 and TRBJ2-7, with 8 bases identical to TRBD1. The CDR3 is 14 residues long. Losses at the gene ends were 5 bases for V and 6 bases for J; bases not matched to a gene: 9. The CDR3 DNA sequence: TGTGCCAGCAGTCCAGACAGGGGCGACGGCGAGCAGTACTTC. Amino acids: CASSPDRGDGEQYF.

This clonotype was counted ten times or more. The chain has TRBV5-1 and TRBJ1-5; D gene ambiguous. Germline V lookup: CDR1 SGHRS, CDR2 YFSETQ. The CDR3 totals 13 residues. Trimming pared 4 bases from V and 9 bases from J, leaving 14 bases between. This CDR3 reads CASSDSDQAPQHF. In nucleotides, the CDR3 is TGCGCCAGCAGCGATTCGGACCAGGCGCCCCAGCATTTT.

This clonotype was detected ten times or more. The chain combines TRBV7-8 with TRBJ1-5; TRBD1 matches at 7 bases. Unmatched junction bases numbered 7, after V lost 5 bases and J lost 12 bases. This CDR3 region has 12 residues. The germline CDR1 and CDR2 sequences are SGHVS and FQNEAQ. The CDR3 nucleotides are TGTGCCAGCAGCGAAGACAGGGCAGGCCAGCATTTT. It codes for CASSEDRAGQHF.

The table lists this clonotype with many counts. V and J are TRBV12-3 or TRBV12-4 and TRBJ1-1, with 9 bases lining up with TRBD1. This CDR3 region has 14 residues. V dropped 3 bases and J dropped 10; count of bases not matched to a gene: 9. The CDR3: CASSFGNVDRGAFF. In nucleotides, the CDR3 is TGTGCCAGCAGTTTTGGGAATGTGGACAGGGGAGCTTTCTTT.

This clonotype was counted many times. The chain combines TRBV29-1 with TRBJ2-2, with D perhaps matching TRBD1 (5 bases). The CDR3 is 14 residues long. CDR1 SQVTM and CDR2 ANQGSEA come from the germline V gene. Between the trimmed V and J ends, which lost 4 bases and 1 base, there was a span of 10 bases. The DNA of the CDR3 is TGCAGCGTTGGGGGCCAGGGGAACACCGGGGAGCTGTTTTTT. The encoded protein is CSVGGQGNTGELFF.

This clonotype has at least ten counts. This chain links TRBV27 with TRBJ1-3; D uncertain. Germline CDR1 and CDR2: MNHEY and SMNVEV (reference sequence). V was pared by 5 bases and J by 0 bases, with 8 bases between. This CDR3 contains 14 residues. The CDR3 nucleotides read TGTGCCAGCAGTCCGACACCCTCTGGAAACACCATATATTTT. This gives the protein CASSPTPSGNTIYF.

This clonotype was recorded at least ten times. The V and J genes are TRBV12-3 or TRBV12-4 and TRBJ2-1; TRBD1 matches 7 bases. V shed 6 bases and J 5 bases; nucleotides not matched to a gene: 7. The CDR3 extends over 14 amino acids. The CDR3, as DNA: TGTGCCAGCAGCTCCGGGACAGCGGACAATGAGCAGTTCTTC. This encodes CASSSGTADNEQFF.

This clonotype was seen many times. V gene TRBV10-3 combines with J gene TRBJ1-4; D perhaps matches TRBD1 (5 bases). The CDR3 is 13 residues long. V lost 5 bases and J 6 bases, leaving 10 bases between the germline ends. The germline gives CDR1 ENHRY, CDR2 SYGVKD. The CDR3 sequence: CAISPGTHEKLFF. The CDR3 DNA follows: TGTGCCATCAGTCCCGGGACCCATGAAAAACTGTTTTTT.

At least ten counts were recorded for this clonotype. V usage is TRBV7-9 and J usage is TRBJ1-2, with 8 bases that match TRBD1. Trimming at V came to 5 bases and at J to 8 bases, leaving 10 bases not matched to a gene. This CDR3 is 14 amino acids long. Germline V gives CDR1 SEHNR, CDR2 FQNEAQ (reference sequence). The CDR3 bases are TGTGCCAGCAGCCCGACAGGGGAGAAACTCGGCTACACCTTC. It is translated as CASSPTGEKLGYTF. Based on the CDR3 plus reference TRBV7-9 and TRBJ1-2, the full variable domain is DTGVSQNPRHKITKRGQNVTFRCDPISEHNRLYWYRQTLGQGPEFLTYFQNEAQLEKSRLLSDRFSAERPKGSFSTLEIQRTEQGDSAMYLCASSPTGEKLGYTFGSGTRLTVV.

This clonotype was detected many times. V usage is TRBV6-4 and J usage is TRBJ2-1; D unclear. Germline values: CDR1 MRHNA, CDR2 SNTAGT. The CDR3 extends over 15 amino acids. Trimming left V 5 bases short and J 0 bases short, with 11 bases between. CDR3 sequence (DNA): TGTGCCAGCAGTCCCCGCCGGAGCTCCTACAATGAGCAGTTCTTC. Protein: CASSPRRSSYNEQFF.